This TCR beta chain was recorded in a study of cytotoxic CD8 clonotypes in ibrutinib-treated CLL. General study points: Clonality increased with ibrutinib response but returned toward baseline at progression.

A note on this clone: What it recognizes is unknown.

Investigators sought sequencing depths of between 1 in 200,000 and 1 in 1 million T cells. The protocol was immunoSEQ multiplex PCR, while the TCRdb copy is restricted to in-frame clones and leaves out a portion. The sample records roughly 63,000 clones, 45% to 65% being singletons. The V gene's germline CDR1 is MNHNS and CDR2 SASEGT. The V end was cut by 4 bases, the J end by 5 bases, with 5 bases between. The CDR3 has 12 residues. This TCR was recovered from a human donor with chronic lymphocytic leukemia. This chain uses TRBV6-1 with TRBJ2-2; D gene uncertain. Here the sequenced sample was PBMCs, taken after 12 months of ibrutinib treatment. The CDR3 DNA reads TGTGCCAGCAGTGCGACGACCGGGGAGCTGTTTTTT. Translated, it gives CASSATTGELFF.